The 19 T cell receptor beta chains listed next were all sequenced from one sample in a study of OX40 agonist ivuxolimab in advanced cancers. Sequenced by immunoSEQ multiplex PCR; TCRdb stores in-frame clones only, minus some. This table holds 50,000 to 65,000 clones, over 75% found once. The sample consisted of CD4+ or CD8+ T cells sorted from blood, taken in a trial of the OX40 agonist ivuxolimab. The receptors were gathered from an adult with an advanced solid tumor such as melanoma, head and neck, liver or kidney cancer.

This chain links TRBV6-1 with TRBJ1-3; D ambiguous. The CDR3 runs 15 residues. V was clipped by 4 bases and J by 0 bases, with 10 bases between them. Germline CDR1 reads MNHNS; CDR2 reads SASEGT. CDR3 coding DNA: TGTGCCAGCAGTGCGACGGATTACTCTGGAAACACCATATATTTT. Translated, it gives CASSATDYSGNTIYF.

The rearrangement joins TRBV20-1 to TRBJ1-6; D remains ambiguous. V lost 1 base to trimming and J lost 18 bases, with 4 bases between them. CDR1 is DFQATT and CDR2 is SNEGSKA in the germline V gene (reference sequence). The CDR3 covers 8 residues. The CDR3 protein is CSARGDHF. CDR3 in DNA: TGCAGTGCTAGAGGGGACCACTTT.

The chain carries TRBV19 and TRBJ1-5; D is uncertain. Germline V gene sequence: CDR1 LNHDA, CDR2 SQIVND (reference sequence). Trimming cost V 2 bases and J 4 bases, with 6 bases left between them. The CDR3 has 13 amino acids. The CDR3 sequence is CASSIRTNQPQHF. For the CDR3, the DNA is TGTGCCAGTAGTATACGGACTAATCAGCCCCAGCATTTT.

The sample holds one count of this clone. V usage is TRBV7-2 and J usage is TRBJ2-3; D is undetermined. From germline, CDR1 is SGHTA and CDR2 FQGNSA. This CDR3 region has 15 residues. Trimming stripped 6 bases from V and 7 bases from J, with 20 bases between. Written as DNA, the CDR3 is TGTGCCAGCAGTCAGGCCCGCCTCAAAGGCTATACGCAGTATTTT. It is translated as CASSQARLKGYTQYF.

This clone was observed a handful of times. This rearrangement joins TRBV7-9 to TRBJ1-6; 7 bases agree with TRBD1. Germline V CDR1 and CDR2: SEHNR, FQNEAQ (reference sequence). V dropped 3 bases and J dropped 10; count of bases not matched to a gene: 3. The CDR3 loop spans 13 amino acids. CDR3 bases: TGTGCCAGCAGCTTGGACAGGAGCTCACCCCTCCACTTT. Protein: CASSLDRSSPLHF.

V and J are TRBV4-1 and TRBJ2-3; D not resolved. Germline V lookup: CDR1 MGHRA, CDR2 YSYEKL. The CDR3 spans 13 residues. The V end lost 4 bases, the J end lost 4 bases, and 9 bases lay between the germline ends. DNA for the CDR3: TGCGCCAGCAGCCGATTAGGCCCAGATACGCAGTATTTT. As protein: CASSRLGPDTQYF.

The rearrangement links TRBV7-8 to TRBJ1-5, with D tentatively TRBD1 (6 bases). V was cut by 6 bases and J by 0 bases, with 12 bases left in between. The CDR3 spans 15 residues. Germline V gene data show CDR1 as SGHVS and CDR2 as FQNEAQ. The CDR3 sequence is CASSSDSHSNQPQHF. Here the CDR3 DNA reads TGTGCCAGCAGTTCGGACAGCCATAGCAATCAGCCCCAGCATTTT.

The CDR3 DNA reads TGTGCCAGCAGCTACCCGGGGGGGCGTAGCACAGATACGCAGTATTTT. This sequence encodes CASSYPGGRSTDTQYF. The chain couples TRBV7-6 to TRBJ2-3; 8 bases line up with TRBD2. The CDR3 is made up of 16 amino acids. From germline, CDR1 is SGHVS and CDR2 FNYEAQ. V shed 4 bases, J shed 0 bases, and the junction held 6 bases outside the gene matches.

CDR3 sequence reads: CASSPGGNTEAFF. CDR3 DNA: TGCGCCAGCAGCCCGGGGGGGAACACTGAAGCTTTCTTT. The chain links TRBV5-1 to TRBJ1-1; D possibly corresponds to TRBD1 (5 bases). Trimming removed 4 bases at V and 1 base at J, with 8 bases between. Germline V gives CDR1 SGHRS, CDR2 YFSETQ. There are 13 residues in the CDR3.

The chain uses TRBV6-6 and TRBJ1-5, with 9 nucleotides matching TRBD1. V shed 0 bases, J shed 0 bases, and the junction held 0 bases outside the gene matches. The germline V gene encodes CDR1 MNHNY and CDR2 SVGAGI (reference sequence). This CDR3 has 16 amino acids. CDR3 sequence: CASSYSGQGSNQPQHF. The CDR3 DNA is TGTGCCAGCAGTTACTCGGGACAGGGTAGCAATCAGCCCCAGCATTTT.

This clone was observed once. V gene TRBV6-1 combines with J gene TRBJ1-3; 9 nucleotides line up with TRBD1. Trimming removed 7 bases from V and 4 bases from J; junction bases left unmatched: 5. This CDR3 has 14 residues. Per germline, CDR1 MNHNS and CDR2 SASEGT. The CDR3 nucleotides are TGTGCCAGCACACAGGGGGCAGGAGGAAACACCATATATTTT. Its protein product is CASTQGAGGNTIYF.

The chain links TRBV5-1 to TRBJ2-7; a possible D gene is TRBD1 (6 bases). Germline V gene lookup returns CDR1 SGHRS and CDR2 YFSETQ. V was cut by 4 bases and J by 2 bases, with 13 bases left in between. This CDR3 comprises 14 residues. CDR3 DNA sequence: TGCGCCAGCAGCCACAGGACAGTCCCCTACGAGCAGTACTTC. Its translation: CASSHRTVPYEQYF.

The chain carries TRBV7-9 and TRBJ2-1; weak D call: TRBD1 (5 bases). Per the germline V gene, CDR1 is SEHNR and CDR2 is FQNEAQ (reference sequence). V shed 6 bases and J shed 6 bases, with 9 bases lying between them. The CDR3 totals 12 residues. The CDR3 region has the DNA TGTGCCAGCAGGACAGATCGCAATGAGCAGTTCTTC. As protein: CASRTDRNEQFF.

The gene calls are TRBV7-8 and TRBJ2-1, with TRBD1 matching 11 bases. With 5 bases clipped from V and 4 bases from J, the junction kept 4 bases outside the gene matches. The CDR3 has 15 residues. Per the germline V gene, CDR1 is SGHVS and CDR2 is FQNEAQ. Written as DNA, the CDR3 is TGTGCCAGCAGCCCCCGGGACAGGGGGTACAATGAGCAGTTCTTC. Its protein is CASSPRDRGYNEQFF.

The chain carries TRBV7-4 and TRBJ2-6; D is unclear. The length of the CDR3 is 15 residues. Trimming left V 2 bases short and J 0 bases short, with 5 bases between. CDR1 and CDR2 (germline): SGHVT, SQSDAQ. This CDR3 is CASSLSGSGANVLTF. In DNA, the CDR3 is TGTGCCAGCAGCTTATCCGGCTCTGGGGCCAACGTCCTGACTTTC.

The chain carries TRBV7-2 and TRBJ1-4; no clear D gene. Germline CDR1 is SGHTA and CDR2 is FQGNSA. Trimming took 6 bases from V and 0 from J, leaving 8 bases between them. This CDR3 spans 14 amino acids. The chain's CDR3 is CASSFDATNEKLFF. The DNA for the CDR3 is TGTGCCAGCAGTTTCGATGCAACTAATGAAAAACTGTTTTTT.

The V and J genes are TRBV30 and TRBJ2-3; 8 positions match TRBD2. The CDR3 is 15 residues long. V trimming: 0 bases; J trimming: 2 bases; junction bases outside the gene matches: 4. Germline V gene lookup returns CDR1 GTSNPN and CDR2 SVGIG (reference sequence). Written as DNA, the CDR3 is TGTGCCTGGAGTGTAGTTGGACTAGCCACAGATACGCAGTATTTT. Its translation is CAWSVVGLATDTQYF.

The chain's CDR3 is CAWSSGPGGGYTF. The CDR3 DNA reads as TGTGCCTGGAGTAGCGGCCCCGGAGGAGGCTACACCTTC. The V gene is TRBV30, the J gene TRBJ1-2, with D unclear. V was trimmed by 2 bases and J by 8 bases, leaving 15 bases between them. Looked up from germline, CDR1 is GTSNPN and CDR2 is SVGIG (reference sequence). The CDR3 covers 13 residues. Full variable domain (remainder filled in from reference TRBV30 and TRBJ1-2): SQTIHQWPATLVQPVGSPLSLECTVEGTSNPNLYWYRQAAGRGLQLLFYSVGIGQISSEVPQNLSASRPQDRQFILSSKKLLLSDSGFYLCAWSSGPGGGYTFGSGTRLTVV.

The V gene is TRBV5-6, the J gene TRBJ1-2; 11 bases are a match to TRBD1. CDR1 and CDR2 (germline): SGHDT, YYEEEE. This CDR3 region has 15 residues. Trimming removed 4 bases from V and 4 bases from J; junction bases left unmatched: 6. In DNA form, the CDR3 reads TGTGCCAGCAGCACCGGGACAGGGGGTCCCTATGGCTACACCTTC. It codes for CASSTGTGGPYGYTF.